This T cell receptor beta chain is from a study of cytomegalovirus exposure and HLA in healthy donors. Study outcomes and limitations: Earlier findings revealed that most TCR beta V segments proved productive either about 87% or about 30% of the time. Exclusion applied to some V segments, including TRBV6-2 and TRBV6-3, as they were indistinguishable. There were 164 TCR beta chains listed as cytomegalovirus-associated.

Germline V gives CDR1 LNHDA, CDR2 SQIVND (reference sequence). The CDR3 runs to 17 residues. This clone was seen once. Its specificity is unknown. 13 Jbeta primers and 60 Vbeta primers were used for the PCR. Measured with immunoSEQ multiplex PCR; TCRdb has only the in-frame clones, and not every one. This sample has about 89,000 clones, with roughly three quarters found just once. V usage is TRBV19 and J usage is TRBJ2-2, with TRBD1 matching 8 bases. The origin of this receptor is a male donor in good health and CMV-seronegative. Sequencing was carried out using PBMCs. CDR3: CASTGDRRFANTGELFF. For the CDR3, the DNA is TGTGCTAGCACTGGGGACAGGCGATTCGCGAACACCGGGGAGCTGTTTTTT.